These T cell receptor beta chains were read from a single sample in a study of T cells after yellow fever vaccination. Each CDR3 protein is one row after TCRdb ran MiXCR on the 5' RACE reads. The repertoire consists of more than 95,000 distinct CDR3 sequences, with approximately 7% occurring once and the leading ten covering nearly 2.5%. This specimen consisted of CD4+ T cells sorted from PBMCs, obtained about 10 days after the first yellow fever vaccination. The receptors here all came from a man younger than 35 who received the YFV17D yellow fever vaccine. Each CDR3 is given with its conserved first and last residue. Each record gives: V gene, D gene, J gene, clone size, CDR3 protein, CDR3 DNA. The D gene is left open where the match is weak. Clone size is shown for a subset of rows, as once, few, many or a class of expanded clone.

TRBV11-2	.	TRBJ2-5	many	CASSLGGALETQYF	TGTGCCAGCAGCCTGGGGGGGGCGTTAGAGACCCAGTACTTC
TRBV7-2	TRBD2	TRBJ2-3	many	CASTWAGVTDTQYF	TGTGCCAGCACGTGGGCGGGGGTCACAGATACGCAGTATTTT
TRBV7-2	.	TRBJ1-2	many	CASSRLPSNYGYTF	TGTGCCAGCAGCCGGCTCCCGTCCAACTATGGCTACACCTTC
TRBV7-2	.	TRBJ1-5	many	CASSLVGSNQPQHF	TGTGCCAGCAGCTTAGTTGGCAGCAATCAGCCCCAGCATTTT
TRBV4-3	TRBD1	TRBJ1-2	.	CASSLRDRQNYGYTF	TGCGCCAGCAGCCTCCGGGACAGACAGAACTATGGCTACACCTTC
TRBV5-1	TRBD2	TRBJ2-5	many	CASSLEASGVQETQYF	TGCGCCAGCAGCTTGGAGGCTAGCGGGGTACAAGAGACCCAGTACTTC
TRBV6-5	TRBD1	TRBJ1-4	few	CASSYSDSGTGHEKLFF	TGTGCCAGCAGTTACTCAGATTCCGGGACAGGTCATGAAAAACTGTTTTTT
TRBV5-1	.	TRBJ2-6	few	CASEVRSGANVLTF	TGCGCCAGCGAGGTCCGCTCTGGGGCCAACGTCCTGACTTTC
TRBV12-3/TRBV12-4	.	TRBJ2-6	many	CASSLVAGANVLTF	TGTGCCAGCAGTTTGGTGGCGGGGGCCAACGTCCTGACTTTC
TRBV11-2	TRBD1	TRBJ1-1	many	CASSLAGTGNTEAFF	TGTGCCAGCAGCTTAGCCGGGACAGGGAACACTGAAGCTTTCTTT
TRBV6-1	TRBD1	TRBJ2-6	many	CASSLGQGPSGANVLTF	TGTGCCAGCAGCCTTGGACAGGGCCCCTCTGGGGCCAACGTCCTGACTTTC
TRBV12-5	TRBD1	TRBJ1-4	.	CASGWIPSIGQGADEKLFF	TGTGCTAGTGGCTGGATTCCCTCGATTGGACAGGGTGCTGATGAAAAACTGTTTTTT
TRBV7-9	TRBD1	TRBJ1-3	many	CASRTTGGRNTIYF	TGTGCCAGCAGAACAACAGGGGGCCGAAACACCATATATTTT
TRBV7-2	TRBD1	TRBJ1-2	many	CASSLNRGRRGYTF	TGTGCCAGCAGCTTAAACAGGGGGCGCAGAGGCTACACCTTC
TRBV20-1	.	TRBJ2-3	many	CSALTQFLVNTQYF	TGCAGTGCACTGACACAGTTTCTTGTGAATACGCAGTATTTT
TRBV11-2	.	TRBJ2-1	many	CASSDARTASSYNEQFF	TGTGCCAGCAGCGACGCACGGACGGCAAGCTCCTACAATGAGCAGTTCTTC
TRBV12-3/TRBV12-4	.	TRBJ1-1	many	CASSAERGTEAFF	TGTGCCAGCAGTGCCGAGCGGGGCACTGAAGCTTTCTTT